This T cell receptor beta chain was retrieved from a study of shared clonotypes between healthy human individuals. The table lists this clone with a count of one. The CDR3 loop spans 15 amino acids. Germline-derived CDR1 and CDR2 are LGHNA and YSLEER. Trimming removed 3 bases at V and 4 bases at J, with 15 bases between. Some clones are missing from TCRdb's copy, which holds only in-frame ones; the method was immunoSEQ multiplex PCR. Among about 960,000 clones listed, 70% to 85% were seen once. Sequenced: memory CD4+ T cells sorted from blood. Subset denoted: CD45RA-negative fraction. The genes are TRBV4-3 and TRBJ1-2; D ambiguous. This TCR was sampled from a young man in good health. CDR3 amino acids: CASSQDFPSGYGYTF. In DNA, the CDR3 is TGCGCCAGCAGCCAGGACTTCCCCAGCGGCTATGGCTACACCTTC.